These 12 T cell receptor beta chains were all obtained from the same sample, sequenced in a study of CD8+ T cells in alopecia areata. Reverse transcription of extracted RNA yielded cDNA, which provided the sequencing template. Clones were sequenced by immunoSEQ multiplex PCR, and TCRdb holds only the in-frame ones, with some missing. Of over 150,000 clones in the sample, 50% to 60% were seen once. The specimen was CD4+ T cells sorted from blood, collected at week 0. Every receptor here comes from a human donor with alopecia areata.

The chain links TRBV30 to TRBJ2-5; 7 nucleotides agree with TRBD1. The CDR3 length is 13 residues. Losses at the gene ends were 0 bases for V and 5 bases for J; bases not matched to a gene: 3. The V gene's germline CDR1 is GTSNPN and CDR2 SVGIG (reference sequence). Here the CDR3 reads CAWSVDRVETQYF. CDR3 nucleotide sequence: TGTGCCTGGAGTGTAGACAGGGTGGAGACCCAGTACTTC.

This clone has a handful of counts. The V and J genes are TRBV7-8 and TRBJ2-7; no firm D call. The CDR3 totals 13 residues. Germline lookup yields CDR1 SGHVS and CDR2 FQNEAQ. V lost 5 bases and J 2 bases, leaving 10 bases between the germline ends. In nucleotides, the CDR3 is TGTGCCAGCAGCCCTAGGGCGACCTACGAGCAGTACTTC. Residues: CASSPRATYEQYF.

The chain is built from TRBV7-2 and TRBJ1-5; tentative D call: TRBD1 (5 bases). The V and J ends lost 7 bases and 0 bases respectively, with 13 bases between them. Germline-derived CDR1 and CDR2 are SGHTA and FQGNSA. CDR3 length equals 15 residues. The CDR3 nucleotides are TGTGCCAGCACCTTGGGGCCCTATAGCAATCAGCCCCAGCATTTT. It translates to CASTLGPYSNQPQHF. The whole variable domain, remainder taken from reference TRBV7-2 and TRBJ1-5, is GAGVSQSPSNKVTEKGKDVELRCDPISGHTALYWYRQSLGQGLEFLIYFQGNSAPDKSGLPSDRFSAERTGGSVSTLTIQRTQQEDSAVYLCASTLGPYSNQPQHFGDGTRLSIL.

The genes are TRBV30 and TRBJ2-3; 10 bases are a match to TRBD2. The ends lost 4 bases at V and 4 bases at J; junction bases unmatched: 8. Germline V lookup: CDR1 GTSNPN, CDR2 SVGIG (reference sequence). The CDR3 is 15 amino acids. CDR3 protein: CAWKRGLARADTQYF. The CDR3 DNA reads TGTGCCTGGAAAAGGGGACTAGCGAGGGCAGATACGCAGTATTTT.

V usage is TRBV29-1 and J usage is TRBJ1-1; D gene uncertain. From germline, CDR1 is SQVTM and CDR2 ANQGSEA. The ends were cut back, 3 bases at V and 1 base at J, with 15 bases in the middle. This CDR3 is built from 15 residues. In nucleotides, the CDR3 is TGCAGCGTTGACTTCCGTCCGACGACGAACACTGAAGCTTTCTTT. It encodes CSVDFRPTTNTEAFF.

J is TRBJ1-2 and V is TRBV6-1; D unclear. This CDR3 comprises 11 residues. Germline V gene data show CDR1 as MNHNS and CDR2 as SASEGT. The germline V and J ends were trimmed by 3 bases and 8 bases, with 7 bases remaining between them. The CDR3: CASSDYRGYTF. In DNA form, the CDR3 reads TGTGCCAGCAGTGACTATAGAGGCTACACCTTC.

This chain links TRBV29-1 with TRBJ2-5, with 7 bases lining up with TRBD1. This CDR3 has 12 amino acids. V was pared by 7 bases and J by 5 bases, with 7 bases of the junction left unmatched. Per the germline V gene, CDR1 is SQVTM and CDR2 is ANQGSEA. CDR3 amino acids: CSGGQSGETQYF. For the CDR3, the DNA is TGCAGCGGGGGACAGTCGGGTGAGACCCAGTACTTC.

CDR3 amino acids: CSALHYKNTEAFF. The CDR3 nucleotides are TGCAGCGCCCTACATTATAAGAACACTGAAGCTTTCTTT. V and J are TRBV29-1 and TRBJ1-1, with no clear D. CDR1 and CDR2 (germline): SQVTM, ANQGSEA. This CDR3 is 13 amino acids long. V was trimmed by 7 bases and J by 1 base, leaving 13 bases between them.

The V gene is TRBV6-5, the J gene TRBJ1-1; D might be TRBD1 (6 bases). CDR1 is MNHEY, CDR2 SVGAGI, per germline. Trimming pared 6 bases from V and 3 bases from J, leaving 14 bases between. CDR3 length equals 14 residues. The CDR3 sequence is CASSLTGSYTEAFF. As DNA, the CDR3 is TGTGCCAGCAGCTTAACAGGGAGTTACACTGAAGCTTTCTTT.

The CDR3 is CASSYDSTRKETQYF. CDR3 nucleotide sequence: TGTGCCAGCAGTTACGACTCCACTAGGAAAGAGACCCAGTACTTC. The chain uses TRBV6-5 and TRBJ2-5, with D perhaps matching TRBD2 (5 bases). The CDR3 is 15 residues long. Germline V gives CDR1 MNHEY, CDR2 SVGAGI. The V gene lost 2 bases and the J gene lost 3 bases, with 13 bases spanning the gap.

The CDR3 DNA sequence: TGTGCCAGCAGCGTAGAGGCCCGGTGGAATTCACCCCTCCACTTT. Translated, it gives CASSVEARWNSPLHF. The chain links TRBV9 to TRBJ1-6; D unclear. The CDR3 is 15 residues long. The germline V gene has CDR1 SGDLS and CDR2 YYNGEE. V was shortened by 0 bases and J by 7 bases, with 11 bases between the two germline ends.

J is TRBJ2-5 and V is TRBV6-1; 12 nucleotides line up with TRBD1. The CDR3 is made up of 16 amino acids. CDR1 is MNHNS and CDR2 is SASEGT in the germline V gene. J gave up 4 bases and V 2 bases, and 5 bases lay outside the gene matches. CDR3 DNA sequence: TGTGCCAGCAGTGAAAGAGGGACAGGGGGCGCAGAGACCCAGTACTTC. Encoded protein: CASSERGTGGAETQYF.